The clone carrying this T cell receptor beta chain was seen at least ten times. Its antigen is not known. The CDR3 end is not reached by the read, which stops 3 residues before it; the germline J gene fills it in. The entry originates in a study of T cell clonality in common variable immunodeficiency. Notes on the study in general: Shared TCRbeta clones were fewer between CVID subjects than controls.

Equal genomic DNA amounts from CVID and control samples were sequenced. The assay was immunoSEQ multiplex PCR, and TCRdb's table has in-frame clones only and misses some. This sample has 30,000 to 40,000 clones and no singletons, with around 4% in the ten largest. Both groups were predominantly of Caucasian heritage. Germline CDR1 reads LNHDA; CDR2 reads SQIVND (reference sequence). The CDR3 spans 15 residues. J gave up 2 bases and V 5 bases, and 8 bases lay outside the gene matches. The material sequenced was peripheral blood mononuclear cells. The chain employs TRBV19 and TRBJ2-7; 8 nucleotides match TRBD1. This sequence was found in a person aged 18-70 years in good health. The sequenced part of the CDR3 DNA is TGTGCCAGTAGTTCCGGGACAGGTGGGGCCTACGAG. It is translated as CASSSGTGGAYE. The entire CDR3 sequence reads CASSSGTGGAYEQYF.